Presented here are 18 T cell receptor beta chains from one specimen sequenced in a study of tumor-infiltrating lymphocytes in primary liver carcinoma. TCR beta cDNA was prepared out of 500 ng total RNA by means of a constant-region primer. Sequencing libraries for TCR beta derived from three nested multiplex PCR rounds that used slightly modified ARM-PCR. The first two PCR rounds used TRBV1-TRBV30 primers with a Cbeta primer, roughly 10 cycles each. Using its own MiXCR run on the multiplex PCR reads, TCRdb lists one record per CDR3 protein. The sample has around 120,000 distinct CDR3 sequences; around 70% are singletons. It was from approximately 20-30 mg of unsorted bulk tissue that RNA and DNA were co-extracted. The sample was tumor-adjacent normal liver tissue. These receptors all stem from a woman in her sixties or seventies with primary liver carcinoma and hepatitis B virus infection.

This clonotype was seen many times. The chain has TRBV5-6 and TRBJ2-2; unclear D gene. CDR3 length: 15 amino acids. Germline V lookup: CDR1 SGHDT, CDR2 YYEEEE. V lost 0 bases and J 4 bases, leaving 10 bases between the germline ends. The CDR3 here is CASSLALGLTGELFF. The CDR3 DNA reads TGTGCCAGCAGCTTGGCTTTGGGTCTCACCGGGGAGCTGTTTTTT.

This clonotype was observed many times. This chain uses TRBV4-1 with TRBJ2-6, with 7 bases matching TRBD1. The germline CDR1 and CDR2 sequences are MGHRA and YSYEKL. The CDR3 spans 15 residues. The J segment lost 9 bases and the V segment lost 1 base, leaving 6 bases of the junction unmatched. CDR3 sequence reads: CASSQAQTGINVLTF. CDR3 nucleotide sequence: TGCGCCAGCAGCCAAGCCCAGACAGGGATCAACGTCCTGACTTTC.

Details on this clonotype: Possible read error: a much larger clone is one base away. The CDR3 spells CAIRPALSTGTQYF. In DNA form, the CDR3 reads TGTGCCATCAGACCGGCCCTGAGCACAGGTACGCAGTATTTT. The chain couples TRBV10-3 to TRBJ2-3; tentatively, D is TRBD1 (5 bases). The CDR3 runs to 14 residues. Germline assignment: CDR1 ENHRY and CDR2 SYGVKD.

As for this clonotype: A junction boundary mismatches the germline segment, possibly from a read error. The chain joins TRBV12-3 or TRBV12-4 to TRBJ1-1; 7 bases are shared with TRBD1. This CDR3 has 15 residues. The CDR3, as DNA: TGTGCCAGCAGCCGGATGACAGGGATCGGCACTGAAGCTCTCTTT. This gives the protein CASSRMTGIGTEALF.

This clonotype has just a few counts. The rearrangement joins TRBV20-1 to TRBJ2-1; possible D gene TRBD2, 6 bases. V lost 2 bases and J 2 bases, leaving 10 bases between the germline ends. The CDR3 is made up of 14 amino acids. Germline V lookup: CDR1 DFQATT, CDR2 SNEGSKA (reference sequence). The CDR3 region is CSARSPGAYNEQFF. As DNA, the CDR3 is TGCAGTGCTAGATCACCGGGGGCCTACAATGAGCAGTTCTTC.

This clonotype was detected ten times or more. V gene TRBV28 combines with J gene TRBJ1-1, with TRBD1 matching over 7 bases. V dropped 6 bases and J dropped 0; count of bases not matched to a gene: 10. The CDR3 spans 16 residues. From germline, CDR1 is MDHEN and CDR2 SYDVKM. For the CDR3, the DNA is TGTGCCAGCAGGCCCGGGACAGCCTTTTTGAACACTGAAGCTTTCTTT. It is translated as CASRPGTAFLNTEAFF. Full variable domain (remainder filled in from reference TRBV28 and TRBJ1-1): DVKVTQSSRYLVKRTGEKVFLECVQDMDHENMFWYRQDPGLGLRLIYFSYDVKMKEKGDIPEGYSVSREKKERFSLILESASTNQTSMYLCASRPGTAFLNTEAFFGQGTRLTVV.

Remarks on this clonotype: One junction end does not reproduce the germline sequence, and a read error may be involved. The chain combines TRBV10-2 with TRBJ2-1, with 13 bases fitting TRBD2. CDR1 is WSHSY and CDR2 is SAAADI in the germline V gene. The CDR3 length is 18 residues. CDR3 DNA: TGCGCCAACAGTGAAGCCCGTACTAGCGGGAGGGCCCCCAGTGAACAGTTCTTC. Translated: CANSEARTSGRAPSEQFF.

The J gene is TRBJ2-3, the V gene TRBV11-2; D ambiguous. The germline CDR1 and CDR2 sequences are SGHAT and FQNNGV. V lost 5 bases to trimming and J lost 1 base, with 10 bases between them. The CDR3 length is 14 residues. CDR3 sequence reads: CASSDPVCTDTQYF. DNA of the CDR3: TGTGCCAGCAGCGATCCGGTGTGCACAGATACGCAGTATTTT.

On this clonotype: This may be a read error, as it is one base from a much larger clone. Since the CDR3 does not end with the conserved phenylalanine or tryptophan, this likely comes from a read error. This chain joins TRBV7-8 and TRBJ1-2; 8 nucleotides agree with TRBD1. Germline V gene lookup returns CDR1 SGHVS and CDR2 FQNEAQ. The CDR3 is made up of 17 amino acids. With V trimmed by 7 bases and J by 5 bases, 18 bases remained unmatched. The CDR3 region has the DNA TGTGCCAGCACCTTCCGAGACAGGGGAATTTCATCTTATGGCTACACCATC. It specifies CASTFRDRGISSYGYTI.

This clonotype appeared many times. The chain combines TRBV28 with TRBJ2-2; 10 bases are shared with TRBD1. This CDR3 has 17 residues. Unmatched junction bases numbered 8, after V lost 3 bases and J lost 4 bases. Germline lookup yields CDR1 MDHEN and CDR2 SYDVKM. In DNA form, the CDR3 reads TGTGCCAGCAGTTTGCTCCCCGGGACAGGGGCCACCGGGGAGCTGTTTTTT. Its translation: CASSLLPGTGATGELFF.

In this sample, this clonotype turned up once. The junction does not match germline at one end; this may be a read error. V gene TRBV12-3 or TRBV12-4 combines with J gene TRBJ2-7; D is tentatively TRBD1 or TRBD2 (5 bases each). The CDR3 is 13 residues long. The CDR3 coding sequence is TGTGCTAGCACCCCGGGACCGCCTGGCGAGAAGTACTTC. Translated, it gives CASTPGPPGEKYF.

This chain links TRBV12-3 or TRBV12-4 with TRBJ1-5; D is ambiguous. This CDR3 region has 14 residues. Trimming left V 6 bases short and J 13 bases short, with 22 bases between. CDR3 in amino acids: CASSIGGFDQLQHF. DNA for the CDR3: TGTGCCAGCAGCATCGGCGGGTTCGATCAGCTACAGCATTTT.

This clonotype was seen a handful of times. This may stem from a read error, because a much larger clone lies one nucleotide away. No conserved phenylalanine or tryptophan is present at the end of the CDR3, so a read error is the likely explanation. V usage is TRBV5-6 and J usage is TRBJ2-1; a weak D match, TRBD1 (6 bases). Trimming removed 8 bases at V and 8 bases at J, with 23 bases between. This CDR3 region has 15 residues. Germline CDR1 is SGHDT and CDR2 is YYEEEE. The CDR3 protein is CASNDGQGWGHEQFL. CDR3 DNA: TGTGCCAGTAACGACGGGCAGGGGTGGGGCCATGAGCAGTTCCTC.

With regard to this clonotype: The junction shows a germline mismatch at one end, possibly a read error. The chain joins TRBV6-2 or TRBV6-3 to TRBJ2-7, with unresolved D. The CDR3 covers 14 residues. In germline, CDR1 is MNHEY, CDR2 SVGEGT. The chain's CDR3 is CASSYSLGPYEQHF. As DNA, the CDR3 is TGTGCCAGCAGTTATTCCCTGGGTCCCTACGAGCAGCACTTC.

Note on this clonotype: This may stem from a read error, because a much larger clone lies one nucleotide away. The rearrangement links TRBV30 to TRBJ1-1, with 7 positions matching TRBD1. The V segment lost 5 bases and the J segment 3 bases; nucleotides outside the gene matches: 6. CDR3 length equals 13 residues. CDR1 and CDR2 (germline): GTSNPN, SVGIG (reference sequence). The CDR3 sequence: CAWDIGTDTEAFF. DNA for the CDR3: TGTGCCTGGGATATAGGGACAGACACTGAAGCTTTCTTT. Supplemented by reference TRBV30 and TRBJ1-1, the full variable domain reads SQTIHQWPATLVQPVGSPLSLECTVEGTSNPNLYWYRQAAGRGLQLLFYSVGIGQISSEVPQNLSASRPQDRQFILSSKKLLLSDSGFYLCAWDIGTDTEAFFGQGTRLTVV.

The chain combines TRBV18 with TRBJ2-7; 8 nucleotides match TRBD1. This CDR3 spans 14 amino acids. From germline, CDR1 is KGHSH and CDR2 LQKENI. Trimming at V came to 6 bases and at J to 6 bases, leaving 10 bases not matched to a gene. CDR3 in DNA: TGTGCCAGCTCTACCAGAACGGGACAGGCCGAGCAGTACTTC. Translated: CASSTRTGQAEQYF.

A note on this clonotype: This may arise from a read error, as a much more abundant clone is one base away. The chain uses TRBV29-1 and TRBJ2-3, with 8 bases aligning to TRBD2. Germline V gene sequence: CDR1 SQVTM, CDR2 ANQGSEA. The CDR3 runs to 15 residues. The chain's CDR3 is CSVATSGASTGTQYF. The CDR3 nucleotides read TGCAGCGTGGCTACTAGCGGAGCTAGCACAGGTACGCAGTATTTT.

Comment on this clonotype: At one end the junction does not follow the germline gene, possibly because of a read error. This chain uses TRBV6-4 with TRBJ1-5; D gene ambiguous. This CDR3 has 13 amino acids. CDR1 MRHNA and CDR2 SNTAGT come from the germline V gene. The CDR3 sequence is CASSDGGNQLQHF. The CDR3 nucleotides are TGTGCCAGCAGTGATGGAGGGAATCAGCTCCAGCATTTT.